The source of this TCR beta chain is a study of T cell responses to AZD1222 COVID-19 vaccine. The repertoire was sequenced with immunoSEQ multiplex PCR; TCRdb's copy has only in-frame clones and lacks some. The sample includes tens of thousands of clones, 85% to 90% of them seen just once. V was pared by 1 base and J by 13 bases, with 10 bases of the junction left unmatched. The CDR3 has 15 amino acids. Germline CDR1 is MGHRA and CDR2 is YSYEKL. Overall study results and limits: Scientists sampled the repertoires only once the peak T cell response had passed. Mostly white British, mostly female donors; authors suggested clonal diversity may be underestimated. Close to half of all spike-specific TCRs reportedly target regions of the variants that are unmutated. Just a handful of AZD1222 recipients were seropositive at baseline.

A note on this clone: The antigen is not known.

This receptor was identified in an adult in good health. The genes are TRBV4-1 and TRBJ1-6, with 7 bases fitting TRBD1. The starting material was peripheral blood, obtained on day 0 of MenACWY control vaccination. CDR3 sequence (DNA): TGCGCCAGCAGCCAAGCCCCGGGACAGCCCCAGCCCCTCCACTTT. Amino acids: CASSQAPGQPQPLHF.